The sequence of this TCR beta chain was determined in a study of OX40 agonist ivuxolimab in advanced cancers. Study-wide context: Ivuxolimab, an antibody acting as an agonist of OX40 (CD134), was used to treat patients. Study-level points and caveats: Mean expanded clone counts were higher in CD8+ than CD4+ T cells.

The germline CDR1 and CDR2 sequences are LGHNA and YSLEER. CDR3 length: 14 amino acids. V lost 4 bases and J lost 5, with 14 bases in between. Concerning this clone: Its target is unknown.

Data came from immunoSEQ multiplex PCR; TCRdb stores just in-frame clones and leaves some out. The sample shows 85,000 to 130,000 clones, roughly nine tenths of them seen only once. Blood got drawn at baseline, again on cycle 4 day 1, and then on cycle 7 day 1. This sequence joins TRBV4-3 and TRBJ2-5; D possibly corresponds to TRBD2 (7 bases). The TCR comes from an adult with an advanced solid tumor such as melanoma, head and neck, liver or kidney cancer. Sequenced material: CD4+ or CD8+ T cells sorted from blood, taken in a trial of the OX40 agonist ivuxolimab. The CDR3 DNA reads as TGCGCCAGCAGCCCCCCGGGGGGCAGGGAGACCCAGTACTTC. Its protein is CASSPPGGRETQYF.